Presented here are 9 T cell receptor beta chains from one specimen sequenced in a study of cytomegalovirus exposure and HLA in healthy donors. PCR used 60 Vbeta primers and 13 Jbeta primers. The repertoire was sequenced with immunoSEQ multiplex PCR; TCRdb's copy has only in-frame clones and lacks some. Found here are 120,000 or so clones, roughly 80% of them singletons; the top ten hold 1.2%. Sequencing used PBMCs. These TCRs come from a female donor in good health and CMV-seronegative.

This rearrangement joins TRBV28 to TRBJ2-1, with 10 bases that match TRBD2. Germline V gene sequence: CDR1 MDHEN, CDR2 SYDVKM. The ends lost 5 bases at V and 3 bases at J; junction bases unmatched: 7. The CDR3 covers 16 residues. CDR3 loop: CASSPPGTSVYNEQFF. The CDR3, as DNA: TGTGCCAGCAGTCCCCCTGGGACTAGCGTCTACAATGAGCAGTTCTTC.

This clone was recorded once. The chain links TRBV5-1 to TRBJ2-1; 8 bases fit TRBD2. The germline CDR1 and CDR2 sequences are SGHRS and YFSETQ. V dropped 4 bases and J dropped 2; count of bases not matched to a gene: 8. The CDR3 spans 16 residues. CDR3 sequence: CASSGVAGLPYNEQFF. DNA for the CDR3: TGCGCCAGCAGCGGTGTAGCGGGGTTACCCTACAATGAGCAGTTCTTC.

This clone was counted between two and nine times. The gene calls are TRBV6-5 and TRBJ2-3; 7 positions agree with TRBD1. The CDR3 is 15 residues long. The V segment lost 4 bases and the J segment 1 base; nucleotides outside the gene matches: 5. CDR1 and CDR2 from the germline V gene are MNHEY and SVGAGI. For the CDR3, the DNA is TGTGCCAGCAGTTCTGCAGGGGGTGGCACAGATACGCAGTATTTT. This encodes CASSSAGGGTDTQYF.

The chain employs TRBV30 and TRBJ2-7; 8 bases fit TRBD1. Losses at the gene ends were 4 bases for V and 6 bases for J; bases not matched to a gene: 14. This CDR3 spans 15 amino acids. Germline V gene sequence: CDR1 GTSNPN, CDR2 SVGIG (reference sequence). In nucleotides, the CDR3 is TGTGCCTGGACCCCGCCCCAGCAGGGGGCAGTCGAGCAGTACTTC. It is translated as CAWTPPQQGAVEQYF.

The chain combines TRBV30 with TRBJ1-1; D is undetermined. CDR1 GTSNPN and CDR2 SVGIG come from the germline V gene (reference sequence). This CDR3 comprises 12 residues. The ends were cut back, 0 bases at V and 5 bases at J, with 7 bases in the middle. The CDR3 protein is CAWSVTGTEAFF. The CDR3 DNA follows: TGTGCCTGGAGTGTAACCGGGACTGAAGCTTTCTTT.

The rearrangement uses TRBV7-7 and TRBJ2-5; maybe TRBD1 (7 bases). The V end lost 1 base, the J end lost 4 bases, and 16 bases lay between the germline ends. The CDR3 spans 16 residues. CDR1 is SSHAT and CDR2 is FNYEAQ in the germline V gene (reference sequence). The CDR3 reads CASSLGRGVAGETQYF. CDR3 coding DNA: TGTGCCAGCAGCTTAGGCAGGGGGGTCGCGGGAGAGACCCAGTACTTC.

This clone was seen only once. The V gene is TRBV27, the J gene TRBJ2-5, with a tentative D call TRBD2 (7 bases). This CDR3 is built from 13 residues. Between the trimmed V and J ends, which lost 5 bases and 6 bases, there was a span of 13 bases. Germline V CDR1 and CDR2: MNHEY, SMNVEV (reference sequence). DNA of the CDR3: TGTGCCAGCAGTACAGGGCGGGGGAAGACCCAGTACTTC. This codes for CASSTGRGKTQYF.

The rearrangement links TRBV19 to TRBJ2-1; 7 bases agree with TRBD2. V was pared by 9 bases and J by 2 bases, with 7 bases of the junction left unmatched. The CDR3 consists of 14 residues. In germline, CDR1 is LNHDA, CDR2 SQIVND (reference sequence). Here the CDR3 DNA reads TGTGCCAGCTCCAGCGGGAAGGCCTACAATGAGCAGTTCTTC. Translated, it gives CASSSGKAYNEQFF.

CDR3 sequence (DNA): TGTGCCAGCTCAGCGCCGGGACTCGAAACAGATACGCAGTATTTT. Its translation: CASSAPGLETDTQYF. This sequence joins TRBV18 and TRBJ2-3, with D perhaps matching TRBD2 (6 bases). Trimming pared 5 bases from V and 3 bases from J, leaving 15 bases between. The V gene's germline CDR1 is KGHSH and CDR2 LQKENI. The CDR3 covers 15 residues.